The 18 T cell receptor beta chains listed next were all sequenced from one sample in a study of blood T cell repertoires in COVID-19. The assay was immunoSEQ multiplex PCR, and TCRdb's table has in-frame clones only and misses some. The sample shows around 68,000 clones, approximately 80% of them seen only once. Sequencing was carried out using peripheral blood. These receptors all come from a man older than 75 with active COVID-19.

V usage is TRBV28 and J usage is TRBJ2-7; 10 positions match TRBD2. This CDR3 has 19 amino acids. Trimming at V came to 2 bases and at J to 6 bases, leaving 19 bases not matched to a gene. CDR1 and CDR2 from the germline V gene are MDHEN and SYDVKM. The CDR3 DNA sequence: TGTGCCAGCAGTTTAAATAGTAGGGGACTAGCGAATAAAGGGGTCGAGCAGTACTTC. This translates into CASSLNSRGLANKGVEQYF.

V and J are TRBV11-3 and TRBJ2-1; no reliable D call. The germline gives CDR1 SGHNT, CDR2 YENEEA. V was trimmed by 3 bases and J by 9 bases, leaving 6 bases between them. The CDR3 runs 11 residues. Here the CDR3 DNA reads TGTGCCAGCAGCTTTACGGGTGAGCAGTTCTTC. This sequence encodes CASSFTGEQFF. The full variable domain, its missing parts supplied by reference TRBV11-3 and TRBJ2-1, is EAGVVQSPRYKIIEKKQPVAFWCNPISGHNTLYWYLQNLGQGPELLIRYENEEAVDDSQLPKDRFSAERLKGVDSTLKIQPAELGDSAVYLCASSFTGEQFFGPGTRLTVL.

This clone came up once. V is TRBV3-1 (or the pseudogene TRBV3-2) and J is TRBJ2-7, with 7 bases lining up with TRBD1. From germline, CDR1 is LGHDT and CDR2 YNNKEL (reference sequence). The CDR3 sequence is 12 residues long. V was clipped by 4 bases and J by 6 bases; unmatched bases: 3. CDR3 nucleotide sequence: TGTGCCAGCAGCCGTGGGACAGTCGAGCAGTACTTC. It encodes CASSRGTVEQYF.

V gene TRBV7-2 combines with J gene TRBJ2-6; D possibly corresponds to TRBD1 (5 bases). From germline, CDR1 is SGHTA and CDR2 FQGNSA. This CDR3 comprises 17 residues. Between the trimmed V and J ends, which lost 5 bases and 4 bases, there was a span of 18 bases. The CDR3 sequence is CASSVTWKTEGANVLTF. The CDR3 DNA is TGTGCCAGCAGCGTTACATGGAAGACAGAGGGGGCCAACGTCCTGACTTTC.

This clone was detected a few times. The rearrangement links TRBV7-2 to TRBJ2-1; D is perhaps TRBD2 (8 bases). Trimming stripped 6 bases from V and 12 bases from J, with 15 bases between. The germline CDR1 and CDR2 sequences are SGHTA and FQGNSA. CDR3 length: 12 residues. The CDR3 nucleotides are TGTGCCAGCAGGGACAGGACTAGCATGCAGTTCTTC. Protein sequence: CASRDRTSMQFF.

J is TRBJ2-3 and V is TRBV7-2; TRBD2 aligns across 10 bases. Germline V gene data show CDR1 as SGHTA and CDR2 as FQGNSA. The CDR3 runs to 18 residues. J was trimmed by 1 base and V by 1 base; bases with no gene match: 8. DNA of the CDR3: TGTGCCAGCAGCTTAGGATCGTCTAGCGGGGGCCGCACAGATACGCAGTATTTT. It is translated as CASSLGSSSGGRTDTQYF.

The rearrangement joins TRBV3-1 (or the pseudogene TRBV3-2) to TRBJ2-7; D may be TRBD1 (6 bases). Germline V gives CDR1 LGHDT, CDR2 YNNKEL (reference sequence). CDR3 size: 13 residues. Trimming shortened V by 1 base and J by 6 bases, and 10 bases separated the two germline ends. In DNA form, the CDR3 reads TGTGCCAGCAGCCAAGGGGGGCGCTCCGAGCAGTACTTC. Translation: CASSQGGRSEQYF.

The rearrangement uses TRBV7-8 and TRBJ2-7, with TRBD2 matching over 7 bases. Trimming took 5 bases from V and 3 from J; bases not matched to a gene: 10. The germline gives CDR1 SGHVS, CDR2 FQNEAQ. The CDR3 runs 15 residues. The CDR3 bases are TGTGCCAGCAGCCCCTTGGCGGGAGCGATCTACGAGCAGTACTTC. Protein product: CASSPLAGAIYEQYF.

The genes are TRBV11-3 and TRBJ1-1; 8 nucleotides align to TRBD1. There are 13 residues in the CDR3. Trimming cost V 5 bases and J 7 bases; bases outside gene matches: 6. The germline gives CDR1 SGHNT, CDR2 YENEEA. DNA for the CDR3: TGTGCCAGCAGCGTACAGGGGGGTGATGAAGCTTTCTTT. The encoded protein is CASSVQGGDEAFF.

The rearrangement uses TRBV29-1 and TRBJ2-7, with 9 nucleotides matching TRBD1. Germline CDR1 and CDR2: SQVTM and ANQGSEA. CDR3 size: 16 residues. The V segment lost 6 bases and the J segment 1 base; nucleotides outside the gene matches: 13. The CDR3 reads CSVGQGPSLGSYEQYF. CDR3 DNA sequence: TGCAGCGTCGGACAGGGGCCCTCTCTGGGGTCCTACGAGCAGTACTTC.

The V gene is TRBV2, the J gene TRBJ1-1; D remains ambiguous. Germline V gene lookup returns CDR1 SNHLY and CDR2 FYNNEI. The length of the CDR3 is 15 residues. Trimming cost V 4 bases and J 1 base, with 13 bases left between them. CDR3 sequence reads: CASSAPPRWNTEAFF. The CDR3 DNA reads TGTGCCAGCAGTGCCCCGCCGAGGTGGAACACTGAAGCTTTCTTT.

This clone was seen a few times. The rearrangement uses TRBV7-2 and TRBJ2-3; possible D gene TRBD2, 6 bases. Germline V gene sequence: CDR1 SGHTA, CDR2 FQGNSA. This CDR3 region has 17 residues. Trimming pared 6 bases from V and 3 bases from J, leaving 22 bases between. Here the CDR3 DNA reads TGTGCCAGCAGTCAGGAAGGTCCCGGGAGAGGGACAGATACGCAGTATTTT. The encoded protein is CASSQEGPGRGTDTQYF.

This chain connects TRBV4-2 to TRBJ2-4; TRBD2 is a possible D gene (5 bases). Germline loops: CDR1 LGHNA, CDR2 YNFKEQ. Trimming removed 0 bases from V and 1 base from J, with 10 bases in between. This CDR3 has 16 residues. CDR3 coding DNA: TGTGCCAGCAGCCAAGATTTTTCGGGGGCCAAAAACATTCAGTACTTC. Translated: CASSQDFSGAKNIQYF.

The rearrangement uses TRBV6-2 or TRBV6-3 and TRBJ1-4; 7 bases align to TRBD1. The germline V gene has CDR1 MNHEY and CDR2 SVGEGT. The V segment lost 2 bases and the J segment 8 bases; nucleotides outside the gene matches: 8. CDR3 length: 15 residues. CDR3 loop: CASSYLGTVWEKLFF. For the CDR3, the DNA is TGTGCCAGCAGTTACCTTGGGACAGTTTGGGAAAAACTGTTTTTT.

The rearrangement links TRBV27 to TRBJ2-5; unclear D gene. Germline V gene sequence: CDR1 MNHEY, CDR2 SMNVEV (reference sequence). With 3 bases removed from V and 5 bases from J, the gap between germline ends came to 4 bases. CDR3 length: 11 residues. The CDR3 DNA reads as TGTGCCAGCAGTTTTCGTGAGACCCAGTACTTC. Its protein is CASSFRETQYF.

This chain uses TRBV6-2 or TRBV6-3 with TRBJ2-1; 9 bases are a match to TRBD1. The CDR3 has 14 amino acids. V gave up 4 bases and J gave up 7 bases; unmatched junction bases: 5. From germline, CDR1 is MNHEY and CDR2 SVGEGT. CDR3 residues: CASSWGQGGNEQFF. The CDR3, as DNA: TGTGCCAGCAGTTGGGGACAGGGAGGGAATGAGCAGTTCTTC.

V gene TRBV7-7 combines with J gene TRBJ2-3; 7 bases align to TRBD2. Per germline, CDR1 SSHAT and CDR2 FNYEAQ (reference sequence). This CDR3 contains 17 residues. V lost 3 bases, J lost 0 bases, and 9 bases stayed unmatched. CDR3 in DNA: TGTGCCAGCAGCTTGACCAGCGGGGTAACAAGCACAGATACGCAGTATTTT. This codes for CASSLTSGVTSTDTQYF.

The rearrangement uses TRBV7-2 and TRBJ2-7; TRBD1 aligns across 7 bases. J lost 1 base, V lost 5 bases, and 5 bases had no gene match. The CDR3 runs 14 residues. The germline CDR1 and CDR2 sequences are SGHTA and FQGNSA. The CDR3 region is CASSTRQGSYEQYF. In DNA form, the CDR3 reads TGTGCCAGCAGCACCCGACAGGGATCCTACGAGCAGTACTTC. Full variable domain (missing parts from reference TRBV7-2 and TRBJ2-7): GAGVSQSPSNKVTEKGKDVELRCDPISGHTALYWYRQSLGQGLEFLIYFQGNSAPDKSGLPSDRFSAERTGGSVSTLTIQRTQQEDSAVYLCASSTRQGSYEQYFGPGTRLTVT.